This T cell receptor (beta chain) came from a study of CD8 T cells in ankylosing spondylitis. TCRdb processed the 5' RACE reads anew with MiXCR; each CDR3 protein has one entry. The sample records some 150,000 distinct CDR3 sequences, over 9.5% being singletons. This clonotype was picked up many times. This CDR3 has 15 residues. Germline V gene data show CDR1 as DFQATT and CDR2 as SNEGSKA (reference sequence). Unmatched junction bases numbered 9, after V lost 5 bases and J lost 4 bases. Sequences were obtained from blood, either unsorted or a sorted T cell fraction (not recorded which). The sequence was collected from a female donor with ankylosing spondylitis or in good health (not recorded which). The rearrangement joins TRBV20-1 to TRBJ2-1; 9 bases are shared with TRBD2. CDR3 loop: CSAPAGAGGYNEQFF. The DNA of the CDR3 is TGCAGTGCTCCCGCCGGGGCGGGGGGGTACAATGAGCAGTTCTTC.